This T cell receptor beta chain was sequenced during a study of T cell repertoires in cytomegalovirus infection. Whole-study context: Public TCR beta signatures were indicative of both CMV infection and a matching HLA type. Study conclusions and caveats: Individuals carrying CMV plus the relevant HLA were identified by cumulative frequency of public TCR beta families. In two of eight donors, the top clonotype was HLA-C-restricted CMV-specific.

In regard to this clonotype: What it binds is unknown.

MiXCR, run by TCRdb on the reads, gives a single entry per CDR3 protein. The sample has 560,000 or so distinct CDR3 sequences, approximately 15% seen once; the top ten hold about 24%. Sequencing was done on a sample of CD8+ T cells from PBMCs. This clonotype originated in a human donor in good health (CMV status not recorded). Some clones in this sample may be carry-over from other donors' samples.

CDR3 nucleotide sequence: TGCGCCAGCAGCCAGACGGCGACCTACAATGAGCAGTTCTTC. This gives the protein CASSQTATYNEQFF. The chain couples TRBV4-1 to TRBJ2-1, with D uncertain. Trimming took 3 bases from V and 2 from J, leaving 8 bases between them. The CDR3 covers 14 residues. Looked up from germline, CDR1 is MGHRA and CDR2 is YSYEKL.